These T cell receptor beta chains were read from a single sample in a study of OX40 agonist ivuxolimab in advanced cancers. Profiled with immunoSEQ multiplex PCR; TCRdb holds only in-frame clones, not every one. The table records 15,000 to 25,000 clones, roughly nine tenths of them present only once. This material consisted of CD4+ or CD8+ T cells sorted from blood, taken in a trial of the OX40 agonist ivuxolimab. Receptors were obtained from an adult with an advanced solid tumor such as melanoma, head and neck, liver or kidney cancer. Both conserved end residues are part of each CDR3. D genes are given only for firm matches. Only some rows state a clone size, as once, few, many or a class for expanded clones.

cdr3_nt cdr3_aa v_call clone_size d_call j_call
TGCGCCAGCAGTCCGGGAGTCGCTTACGAGCAGTACTTC CASSPGVAYEQYF TRBV5-1 . . TRBJ2-7
TGCAGCGTTGAAAGTGGGAGAGCGGATGGCTACACCTTC CSVESGRADGYTF TRBV29-1 few . TRBJ1-2
TGTGCCAGCAGCTTAGAGACAGAAGAGACCCAGTACTTC CASSLETEETQYF TRBV11-2 . . TRBJ2-5
TGTGCCAGCAGCTTGGCGGGAGCCTCCTACAATGAGCAGTTCTTC CASSLAGASYNEQFF TRBV7-3 . TRBD2 TRBJ2-1
TGCAGCGTTCACAGGGTCACCGGGGAGCTGTTTTTT CSVHRVTGELFF TRBV29-1 . . TRBJ2-2
TGTGCCAGCATGTACTACAATGAGCAGTTCTTC CASMYYNEQFF TRBV27 . . TRBJ2-1
TGTGCCAGCAGATCAGGGATCGGAAAACTGTTTTTT CASRSGIGKLFF TRBV6-6 . . TRBJ1-4
TGTGCCATCCACCCCCAGGGAGCCTACGAGCAGTACTTC CAIHPQGAYEQYF TRBV10-3 . . TRBJ2-7
TGTGCCAGCTCACCACCGGGGGCAGAAAGGAACTATGGCTACACCTTC CASSPPGAERNYGYTF TRBV18 . . TRBJ1-2
TGTGCCAGCAGTCCTAGGGGCGGGAGACAGTACAATGAGCAGTTCTTC CASSPRGGRQYNEQFF TRBV27 . TRBD2 TRBJ2-1
TGTGCCAGCAGCGGGACTAGCGGGCTTGCCGGGGAGCTGTTTTTT CASSGTSGLAGELFF TRBV11-2 once TRBD2 TRBJ2-2
TGCGCCAGCAGCCCCCCGGGACACAACACCGGGGAGCTGTTTTTT CASSPPGHNTGELFF TRBV5-1 . . TRBJ2-2
TGTGCCAGCAGCTTAGTGGGCGGCACAGATACGCAGTATTTT CASSLVGGTDTQYF TRBV11-2 . . TRBJ2-3
TGTGCCTGGAGTTCCGCCTGGCGAACCCCTAGCACAGATACGCAGTATTTT CAWSSAWRTPSTDTQYF TRBV30 . . TRBJ2-3
TGTGCCAGCAGTGAGGGCAGGGGGAATGAGCAGTTCTTC CASSEGRGNEQFF TRBV2 . TRBD1 TRBJ2-1